Listed below are T cell receptor beta chains from one sample, sequenced in a study of cytomegalovirus exposure and HLA in healthy donors. Clones were sequenced by immunoSEQ multiplex PCR, and TCRdb holds only the in-frame ones, with some missing. The top ten hold 1.5% to 2% of the sample, which has 70,000 or so clones, less than 95% seen once. Sequenced: PBMCs. The receptors originated from a young woman in good health and CMV-seropositive. The CDR3 runs from the conserved cysteine through the conserved F or W. The order of the fields is clone size, V gene, D gene, J gene, CDR3 protein, CDR3 DNA. D genes are given only for firm matches. A row's size may be missing; if present it is once, few, many or a size class.

-	TRBV6-5	-	TRBJ1-5	CASSQLEGAGPQHF	TGTGCCAGCAGTCAGCTAGAGGGAGCAGGGCCCCAGCATTTT
-	TRBV29-1	-	TRBJ2-7	CSVEYLREPYEQYF	TGCAGCGTTGAATATCTTCGGGAGCCCTACGAGCAGTACTTC
-	TRBV30	-	TRBJ2-5	CAWSVRDETQYF	TGTGCCTGGAGTGTACGGGATGAGACCCAGTACTTC
-	TRBV4-1	TRBD1	TRBJ1-1	CASSQQGVRVGTEAFF	TGCGCCAGCAGCCAACAGGGGGTCAGGGTCGGGACTGAAGCTTTCTTT
-	TRBV27	-	TRBJ2-1	CASSLVLAPYNEQFF	TGTGCCAGCAGTTTGGTTCTAGCCCCGTACAATGAGCAGTTCTTC
once	TRBV9	-	TRBJ2-1	CASSVLGPTAAEQFF	TGTGCCAGCAGCGTATTGGGGCCGACGGCAGCAGAGCAGTTCTTC
-	TRBV18	-	TRBJ2-3	CASSPAATRSTDTQYF	TGTGCCAGCTCACCAGCCGCGACACGTAGCACAGATACGCAGTATTTT
-	TRBV5-1	TRBD1	TRBJ1-6	CASSLSPGQGRREAPLHF	TGCGCCAGCAGCTTAAGTCCGGGACAGGGGCGGAGGGAAGCACCCCTCCACTTT
-	TRBV7-9	TRBD1	TRBJ2-1	CASSLALGQGKDEQFF	TGTGCCAGCAGCTTAGCGCTGGGACAGGGGAAAGATGAGCAGTTCTTC
-	TRBV2	-	TRBJ2-1	CASQPGNSYNEQFF	TGTGCCAGTCAGCCAGGTAACTCCTACAATGAGCAGTTCTTC
-	TRBV23-1	-	TRBJ1-5	CASSHRDQPQHF	TGCGCCAGCAGTCACAGGGATCAGCCCCAGCATTTT
-	TRBV5-1	-	TRBJ1-1	CASSLDGLNTEAFF	TGCGCCAGCAGCTTGGATGGCTTGAACACTGAAGCTTTCTTT
-	TRBV18	-	TRBJ1-3	CASSPDRVGSGNTIYF	TGTGCCAGCTCACCAGACCGGGTTGGGTCTGGAAACACCATATATTTT
-	TRBV2	TRBD2	TRBJ2-7	CASRGGLAGVNEQYF	TGTGCCAGCAGGGGAGGACTAGCGGGAGTTAACGAGCAGTACTTC
-	TRBV10-3	TRBD2	TRBJ2-3	CAIRSSGGNTDTQYF	TGTGCCATCAGATCTAGCGGGGGAAACACAGATACGCAGTATTTT
-	TRBV30	TRBD1	TRBJ1-4	CAWRRDSANEKLFF	TGTGCCTGGAGACGGGACAGCGCTAATGAAAAACTGTTTTTT
-	TRBV4-3	TRBD2	TRBJ2-1	CASSQGTSGGVNEQFF	TGCGCCAGCAGCCAAGGGACTAGCGGGGGGGTCAATGAGCAGTTCTTC
-	TRBV7-9	-	TRBJ1-1	CASSFFVQQNTEAFF	TGTGCCAGCAGCTTCTTCGTACAGCAGAACACTGAAGCTTTCTTT
-	TRBV15	-	TRBJ2-1	CATSGQGSYNEQFF	TGTGCCACCAGCGGCCAGGGGTCCTACAATGAGCAGTTCTTC
-	TRBV30	TRBD2	TRBJ2-7	CAWSEPGLAIFYGQYF	TGTGCCTGGAGTGAGCCGGGACTAGCGATATTCTACGGGCAGTACTTC
once	TRBV28	-	TRBJ2-7	CASSPNPRSYEQYF	TGTGCCAGCAGTCCAAACCCCAGGTCCTACGAGCAGTACTTC
-	TRBV5-6	-	TRBJ1-5	CASSLVSGNNQPQHF	TGTGCCAGCAGCTTGGTGTCCGGGAACAATCAGCCCCAGCATTTT
-	TRBV7-6	TRBD1	TRBJ2-2	CASSLSRGRTGELFF	TGTGCCAGCAGCTTATCCAGGGGGCGCACCGGGGAGCTGTTTTTT
-	TRBV5-1	TRBD2	TRBJ2-1	CASSLSSGRPYNEQFF	TGCGCCAGCAGCTTATCTAGCGGGAGACCCTACAATGAGCAGTTCTTC
-	TRBV5-1	-	TRBJ2-5	CASSPGGHTQETQYF	TGCGCCAGCAGCCCAGGCGGGCACACTCAAGAGACCCAGTACTTC
-	TRBV5-6	TRBD1	TRBJ1-2	CASWTGQNYGYTF	TGTGCCAGCTGGACAGGGCAAAACTATGGCTACACCTTC